One T cell receptor (beta chain) is described in this entry. Its antigen is not identified. The data belong to a study of T cell repertoires in cytomegalovirus infection. Whole-study context: Based on public TCR beta signatures, there were indications of CMV infection and of a matching HLA type.

The germline V and J ends were trimmed by 6 bases and 2 bases, with 14 bases remaining between them. In germline, CDR1 is MNHEY, CDR2 SVGAGI. This CDR3 region has 14 residues. MiXCR, run by TCRdb on the reads, gives a single entry per CDR3 protein. This sample has around 99,000 distinct CDR3 sequences, with less than 30% found just once. Study findings and constraints: HLA-C-restricted CMV-specific TCR beta clonotypes prevailed in the ex vivo response.

This rearrangement joins TRBV6-5 to TRBJ2-7; no firm D call. This TCR was recovered from a human donor in good health (CMV status not recorded). Some clones in this sample may be carry-over from other donors' samples. Sequences were derived from CD8+ T cells from cultured PBMCs, sampled from culture after CMV antigen stimulation. The CDR3 sequence: CASSPDSTTYEQYF. CDR3 DNA: TGTGCCAGCAGCCCTGACTCAACTACCTACGAGCAGTACTTC.